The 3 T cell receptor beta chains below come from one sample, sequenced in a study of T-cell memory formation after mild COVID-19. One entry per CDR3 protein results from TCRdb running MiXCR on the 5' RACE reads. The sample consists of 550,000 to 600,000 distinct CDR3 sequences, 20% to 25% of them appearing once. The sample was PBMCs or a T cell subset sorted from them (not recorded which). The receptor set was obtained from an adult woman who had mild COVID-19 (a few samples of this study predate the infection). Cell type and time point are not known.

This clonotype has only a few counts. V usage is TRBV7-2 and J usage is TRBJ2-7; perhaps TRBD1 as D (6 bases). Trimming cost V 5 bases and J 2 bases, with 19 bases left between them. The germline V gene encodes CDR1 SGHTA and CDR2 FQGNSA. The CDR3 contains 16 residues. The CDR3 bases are TGTGCCAGCAGCGCATTGCCAGGGGATAACACCTACGAGCAGTACTTC. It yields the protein CASSALPGDNTYEQYF.

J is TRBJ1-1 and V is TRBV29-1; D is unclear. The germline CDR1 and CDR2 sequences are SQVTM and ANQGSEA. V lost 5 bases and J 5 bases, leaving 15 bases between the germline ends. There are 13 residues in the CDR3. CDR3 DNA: TGCAGCGTTTTTTGGTGGGGAGGGACTGAAGCTTTCTTT. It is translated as CSVFWWGGTEAFF.

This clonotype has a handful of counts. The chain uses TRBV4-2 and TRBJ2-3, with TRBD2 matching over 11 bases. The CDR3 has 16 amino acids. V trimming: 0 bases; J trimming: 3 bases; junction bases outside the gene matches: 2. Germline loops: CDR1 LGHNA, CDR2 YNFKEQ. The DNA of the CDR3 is TGTGCCAGCAGCCAAGATAGCGGGGGGGCAACAGATACGCAGTATTTT. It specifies CASSQDSGGATDTQYF.